The T cell receptor beta chain under discussion was sequenced for a study of shared clonotypes between healthy human individuals. The germline gives CDR1 SGHVS, CDR2 FQNEAQ. V was shortened by 0 bases and J by 6 bases, with 12 bases between the two germline ends. This CDR3 comprises 14 residues. Template for every sorted-subset replicate PCR totaled about 0.2 ug DNA, roughly 30,000 T cell genomes. Clones were sequenced by immunoSEQ multiplex PCR, and TCRdb holds only the in-frame ones, with some missing. Of 300,000 to 350,000 clones listed, around 67% were seen once; the top ten hold about 9.4%. Each of the donors was a healthy adult who was HIV-negative and had not had a recent acute infection or vaccination.

The specimen sequenced was memory CD4+ T cells sorted from blood. Regarding subset: CD45RA-negative fraction. The source is a man aged 25 to 40 in good health. This chain connects TRBV7-8 to TRBJ2-7; tentative D call: TRBD1 (6 bases). CDR3 DNA: TGTGCCAGCAGCTTAGCGCTTCACAGGGCCGAGCAGTACTTC. Encoded protein: CASSLALHRAEQYF.